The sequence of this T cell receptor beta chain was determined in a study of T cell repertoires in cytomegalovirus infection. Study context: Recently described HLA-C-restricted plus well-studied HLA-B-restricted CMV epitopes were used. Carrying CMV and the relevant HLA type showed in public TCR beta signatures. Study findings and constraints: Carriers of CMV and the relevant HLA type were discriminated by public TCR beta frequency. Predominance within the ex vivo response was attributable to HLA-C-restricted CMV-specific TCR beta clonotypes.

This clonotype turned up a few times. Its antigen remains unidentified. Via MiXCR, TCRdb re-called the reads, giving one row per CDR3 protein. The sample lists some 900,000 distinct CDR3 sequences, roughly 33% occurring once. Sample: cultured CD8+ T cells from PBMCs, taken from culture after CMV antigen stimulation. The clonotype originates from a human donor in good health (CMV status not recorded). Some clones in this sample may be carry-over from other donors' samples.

In DNA, the CDR3 is TGTGCCAGCAGTGAAGCGCCCCCGGAGGAAAAACTGTTTTTT. Protein product: CASSEAPPEEKLFF. V gene TRBV6-1 combines with J gene TRBJ1-4; D uncertain. Deletions cut 0 bases from V and 8 bases from J, with 10 bases between. The CDR3 loop spans 14 amino acids. Germline V gene sequence: CDR1 MNHNS, CDR2 SASEGT.